This section outlines one T cell receptor (beta chain) sequence together with its context. Its matching antigen is unknown. This record comes from a study of shared clonotypes between healthy human individuals. For the study at large: CD8 memory received one plate per donor, CD8 naive two, CD4 memory three and CD4 naive three. Notes on the study in general: The expectation was that sequencing depth would affect clonotype sharing among donors.

Germline V lookup: CDR1 MNHNS, CDR2 SASEGT. The CDR3 consists of 15 residues. V dropped 5 bases and J dropped 3 bases, with 13 bases sitting between them. Each replicate PCR on the sorted subsets used around 200 ng DNA (around 30,000 T cell genomes). The data were produced by immunoSEQ multiplex PCR, yet TCRdb's version contains in-frame clones alone and is incomplete. Among more than 2 million clones listed, approximately 96% were seen once. CD4+ cells were split into CD45RA+ naive and CD45RA-negative memory subsets. The sequencing sample was made of naive CD4+ T cells sorted from blood. Indicated subset: CD45RA+ positively selected. This receptor was taken from a man younger than 35 in good health. The J gene is TRBJ2-2, the V gene TRBV6-1; D may match TRBD1 or TRBD2 (6 bases each). This CDR3 is CASSSGGWYTGELFF. The DNA for the CDR3 is TGTGCCAGCAGTTCCGGGGGCTGGTACACCGGGGAGCTGTTTTTT.